This section outlines one TCR beta chain sequence together with its context. The data were produced by immunoSEQ multiplex PCR, yet TCRdb's version contains in-frame clones alone and is incomplete. The sample consists of 350,000 or so clones, almost 90% of them appearing once. Unmatched junction bases numbered 15, after V lost 5 bases and J lost 2 bases. The germline V gene encodes CDR1 SGHTA and CDR2 FQGTGA. The CDR3 consists of 18 residues. The data were obtained in a study of blood T cell repertoires in COVID-19. About the study: Nucleic acid was either cDNA or gDNA, and it came from T cells, B-cell-depleted T cells, or PBMCs.

The source of this sequence is a man between 18 and 29 years old with active or convalescent COVID-19. This chain joins TRBV7-3 and TRBJ2-3, with 8 bases lining up with TRBD1. Sequencing was performed on peripheral blood. The CDR3, as DNA: TGTGCCAGCAGCCAATATGGGACAGGACGCCCTAACACAGATACGCAGTATTTT. Its translation: CASSQYGTGRPNTDTQYF. The variable domain in full, with the rest retrieved from reference TRBV7-3 and TRBJ2-3, is GAGVSQTPSNKVTEKGKYVELRCDPISGHTALYWYRQSLGQGPEFLIYFQGTGAADDSGLPNDRFFAVRPEGSVSTLKIQRTERGDSAVYLCASSQYGTGRPNTDTQYFGPGTRLTVL.